The 8 T cell receptor beta chains listed next were all sequenced from one sample in a study of beta chain features in type 1 diabetes. Since all of the isolated RNA was reverse transcribed, expressed TCRB transcripts were what got sequenced. TCRdb's copy holds only in-frame clones and misses some; the assay was immunoSEQ multiplex PCR. The sample includes just over 150,000 clones, roughly 10% of them seen just once. Specimen: central memory CD4+ T cells from blood. The receptors originated from a man between 18 and 35 years old in good health.

This clone appeared a few times. This sequence joins TRBV7-2 and TRBJ2-1, with D possibly TRBD2 on 6 matching bases. The germline CDR1 and CDR2 sequences are SGHTA and FQGNSA. Trimming removed 5 bases from V and 0 bases from J, with 11 bases in between. CDR3 size: 15 residues. Here the CDR3 reads CASSPGLSSYNEQFF. Here the CDR3 DNA reads TGTGCCAGCAGCCCGGGACTGAGCTCCTACAATGAGCAGTTCTTC.

The chain uses TRBV10-3 and TRBJ2-6; D is undetermined. CDR3 length equals 14 residues. Germline values: CDR1 ENHRY, CDR2 SYGVKD. Trimming left V 2 bases short and J 0 bases short, with 2 bases between. The CDR3 here is CAISENSGANVLTF. For the CDR3, the DNA is TGTGCCATCAGTGAGAACTCTGGGGCCAACGTCCTGACTTTC.

This clone has a handful of counts. The chain is built from TRBV10-3 and TRBJ1-1; D call uncertain. The CDR3 extends over 13 amino acids. Looked up from germline, CDR1 is ENHRY and CDR2 is SYGVKD. Trimming shortened V by 7 bases and J by 7 bases, and 16 bases separated the two germline ends. The CDR3 loop reads CAIKSSREGEAFF. The CDR3 DNA reads TGTGCCATCAAAAGTAGCCGAGAGGGTGAAGCTTTCTTT.

This clone was counted only a few times. The V call is TRBV29-1, the J call TRBJ2-7; TRBD1 matches 8 bases. CDR1 is SQVTM and CDR2 is ANQGSEA in the germline V gene. V trimming: 6 bases; J trimming: 6 bases; junction bases outside the gene matches: 10. The CDR3 length is 13 residues. In DNA form, the CDR3 reads TGCAGCGTCGCTTGGACAGGGAAGGGCGAGCAGTACTTC. Encoded protein: CSVAWTGKGEQYF.

The chain employs TRBV10-3 and TRBJ2-2; 11 bases are a match to TRBD2. The CDR3 covers 14 residues. Germline V gene data show CDR1 as ENHRY and CDR2 as SYGVKD. The ends lost 7 bases at V and 6 bases at J; junction bases unmatched: 4. CDR3 nucleotides: TGTGCCATCACTAGCGGGGGGTACGCCGGGGAGCTGTTTTTT. Amino acid sequence: CAITSGGYAGELFF.

This clone was counted only a few times. This CDR3 reads CASLIRGRGETQYF. CDR3 in DNA: TGTGCCAGCCTGATACGGGGGCGCGGGGAGACCCAGTACTTC. This rearrangement joins TRBV7-9 to TRBJ2-5; D is tentatively TRBD1 or TRBD2 (6 bases each). V gave up 8 bases and J gave up 5 bases, with 18 bases separating them. Germline CDR1 reads SEHNR; CDR2 reads FQNEAQ (reference sequence). This CDR3 spans 14 amino acids.

This clone showed up just a few times. The chain joins TRBV7-3 to TRBJ2-3; maybe TRBD2 (6 bases). The CDR3 length is 15 residues. Deletions cut 3 bases from V and 2 bases from J, with 12 bases between. Germline V CDR1 and CDR2: SGHTA, FQGTGA. The CDR3 DNA reads TGTGCCAGCAGCTTCTATGCGGGGATCACAGATACGCAGTATTTT. Translation: CASSFYAGITDTQYF.

This clone was detected many times. V and J are TRBV28 and TRBJ1-2, with D possibly TRBD1 on 5 matching bases. CDR3 length: 14 amino acids. The germline V and J ends were trimmed by 3 bases and 6 bases, with 14 bases remaining between them. Germline-derived CDR1 and CDR2 are MDHEN and SYDVKM. The chain's CDR3 is CASSFVGRENGYTF. The CDR3 region has the DNA TGTGCCAGCAGTTTCGTTGGCAGGGAAAATGGCTACACCTTC.